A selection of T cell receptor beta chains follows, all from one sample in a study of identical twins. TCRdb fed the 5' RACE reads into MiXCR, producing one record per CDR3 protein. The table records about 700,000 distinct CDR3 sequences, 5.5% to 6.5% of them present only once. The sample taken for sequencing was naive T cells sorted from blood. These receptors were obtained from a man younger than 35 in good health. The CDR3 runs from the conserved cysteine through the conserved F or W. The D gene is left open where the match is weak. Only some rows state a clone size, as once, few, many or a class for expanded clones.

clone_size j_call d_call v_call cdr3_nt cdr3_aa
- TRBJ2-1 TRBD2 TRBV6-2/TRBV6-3 TGTGCCAGCAGTTATTCGACTAGCGGGGATCATATTAGATACAATGAGCAGTTCTTC CASSYSTSGDHIRYNEQFF
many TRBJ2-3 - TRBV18 TGTGCCAGCTCACCCCGCACAGATACGCAGTATTTT CASSPRTDTQYF
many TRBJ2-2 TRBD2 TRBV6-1 TGTGCCAGCACTCCCTGGTGGGGAGGGTGGACCGGGGAGCTGTTTTTT CASTPWWGGWTGELFF
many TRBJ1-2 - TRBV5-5 TGTGCCAGCAGCTTGGTAGAAGGGACCTATGGCTACACCTTC CASSLVEGTYGYTF
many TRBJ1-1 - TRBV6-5 TGTGCCAGCAGCTACTCGGGGGGGGACACTGAAGCTTTCTTT CASSYSGGDTEAFF
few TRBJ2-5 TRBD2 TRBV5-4 TGTGCCAGCAGCTTGGAAGCCGCGGGAGGGGCGGAGACCCAGTACTTC CASSLEAAGGAETQYF
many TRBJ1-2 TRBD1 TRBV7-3 TGTGCCAGCAGCTTCCGGGACAGAAATGGCTACACCTTC CASSFRDRNGYTF
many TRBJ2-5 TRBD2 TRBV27 TGTGCCAGCAGTCCCCTAGCGGGATTCGTAGAGACCCAGTACTTC CASSPLAGFVETQYF
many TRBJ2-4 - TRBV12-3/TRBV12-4 TGTGCCAGCAGTTTAGAGGGCACAGCCAAAAACATTCAGTACTTC CASSLEGTAKNIQYF
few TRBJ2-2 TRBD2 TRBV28 TGTGCCACTAGCGGGAGTATATCGGGGGAGCTGTTTTTT CATSGSISGELFF
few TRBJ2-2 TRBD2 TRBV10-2 TGCGCCAGCAGTGACCTAGCGGGAGTAAGAGGGGGGAACACCGGGGAGCTGTTTTTT CASSDLAGVRGGNTGELFF
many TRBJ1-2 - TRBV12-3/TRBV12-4 TGTGCCAGCAAGATCGGACCACCCCATGGCTACACCTTC CASKIGPPHGYTF
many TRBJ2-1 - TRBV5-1 TGCGCCAGCAGCCCCTCCAACTACAATGAGCAGTTCTTC CASSPSNYNEQFF
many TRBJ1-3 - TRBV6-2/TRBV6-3 TGTGCCAGCAGTTACCAGGGGTCGCGAAACACCATATATTTT CASSYQGSRNTIYF
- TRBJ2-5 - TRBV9 TGTGCCAGCAGTAGGGATTTAGGGGCCAAGACCCAGTACTTC CASSRDLGAKTQYF
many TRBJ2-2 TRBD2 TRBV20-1 TGCAGTGCGCGGGGAGGGTCCGTGGCCACCGGGGAGCTGTTTTTT CSARGGSVATGELFF
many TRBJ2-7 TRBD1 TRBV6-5 TGTGCCAGCAGTTACTCGAGTACGGGACAGGAGGTCGACGAGCAGTACTTC CASSYSSTGQEVDEQYF
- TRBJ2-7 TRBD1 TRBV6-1 TGTGCCAGCAGGCCTGGGACAGCACTCTCCGAGCAGTACTTC CASRPGTALSEQYF
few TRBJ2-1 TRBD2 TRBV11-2 TGTGCCAGCAGCTCCCCGGGACAGGTAGCCCTAGCGGGAGTATACAATGAGCAGTTCTTC CASSSPGQVALAGVYNEQFF
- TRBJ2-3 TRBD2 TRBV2 TGTGCCAGTGTGGGAGCGGGAGGGCCTTCGAGCACAGATACGCAGTATTTT CASVGAGGPSSTDTQYF
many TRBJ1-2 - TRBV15 TGTGCCACCAGCAGAGATTTGAGTCCAGGGGACTATGGCTACACCTTC CATSRDLSPGDYGYTF
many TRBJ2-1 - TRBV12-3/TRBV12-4 TGTGCCAGCAGCTCACCTGGACTAATCGATGAGCAGTTCTTC CASSSPGLIDEQFF